The 6 T cell receptor beta chains listed next were all sequenced from one sample in a study of blood T cell repertoires in COVID-19. Only in-frame clones appear in the TCRdb table, and some are missing; sequencing was by immunoSEQ multiplex PCR. This table holds fewer than 200,000 clones, roughly 81% found once. The specimen was peripheral blood. The receptor source for this set is a man aged 40-49 years who had recovered from COVID-19.

The genes are TRBV7-3 and TRBJ2-5; TRBD1 aligns across 10 bases. Germline V CDR1 and CDR2: SGHTA, FQGTGA. This CDR3 comprises 17 residues. V trimming: 2 bases; J trimming: 1 base; junction bases outside the gene matches: 7. The CDR3 loop is CASSLLGGTGAQETQYF. DNA for the CDR3: TGTGCCAGCAGCTTACTAGGCGGGACAGGGGCCCAAGAGACCCAGTACTTC.

The J gene is TRBJ1-1, the V gene TRBV2; D remains ambiguous. The ends were cut back, 6 bases at V and 6 bases at J, with 17 bases in the middle. The length of the CDR3 is 14 residues. The germline CDR1 and CDR2 sequences are SNHLY and FYNNEI. In DNA, the CDR3 is TGTGCCAGCAGCCTAACACCGACTCTGGCTGAAGCTTTCTTT. Amino acids: CASSLTPTLAEAFF.

This rearrangement joins TRBV19 to TRBJ2-2, with 7 positions matching TRBD2. The CDR3 consists of 14 residues. Looked up from germline, CDR1 is LNHDA and CDR2 is SQIVND (reference sequence). The trim removed 6 bases at V and 7 bases at J, leaving 8 bases unmatched. The CDR3 sequence is CASSSLARGGELFF. CDR3 nucleotides: TGTGCCAGTAGCTCACTAGCGAGGGGCGGGGAGCTGTTTTTT.

This clone was counted a single time. The chain employs TRBV6-5 and TRBJ2-1; perhaps TRBD2 as D (5 bases). CDR1 is MNHEY, CDR2 SVGAGI, per germline. V lost 0 bases and J 6 bases, leaving 15 bases between the germline ends. The CDR3 loop spans 16 amino acids. CDR3 nucleotide sequence: TGTGCCAGCAGTTACTCTAGTAGGCCGGGGAGCAATGAGCAGTTCTTC. It encodes CASSYSSRPGSNEQFF.

The gene calls are TRBV11-2 and TRBJ2-7; TRBD1 matches at 7 bases. Germline V lookup: CDR1 SGHAT, CDR2 FQNNGV. The V gene end was trimmed by 5 bases and the J gene end by 3 bases; junction bases not matched to a gene: 4. CDR3 length: 13 amino acids. The CDR3: CASSRDRFYEQYF. The CDR3 nucleotides read TGTGCCAGCAGCCGGGACAGATTCTACGAGCAGTACTTC.

Only a few counts were recorded for this clone. The chain recombines TRBV19 with TRBJ1-5; 12 nucleotides line up with TRBD1. Germline CDR1 reads LNHDA; CDR2 reads SQIVND (reference sequence). This CDR3 is 16 amino acids long. V gave up 4 bases and J gave up 4 bases; unmatched junction bases: 5. In DNA, the CDR3 is TGTGCCAGTAGTAAAAAGGGACAGGGGGCGAATCAGCCCCAGCATTTT. Its translation: CASSKKGQGANQPQHF.